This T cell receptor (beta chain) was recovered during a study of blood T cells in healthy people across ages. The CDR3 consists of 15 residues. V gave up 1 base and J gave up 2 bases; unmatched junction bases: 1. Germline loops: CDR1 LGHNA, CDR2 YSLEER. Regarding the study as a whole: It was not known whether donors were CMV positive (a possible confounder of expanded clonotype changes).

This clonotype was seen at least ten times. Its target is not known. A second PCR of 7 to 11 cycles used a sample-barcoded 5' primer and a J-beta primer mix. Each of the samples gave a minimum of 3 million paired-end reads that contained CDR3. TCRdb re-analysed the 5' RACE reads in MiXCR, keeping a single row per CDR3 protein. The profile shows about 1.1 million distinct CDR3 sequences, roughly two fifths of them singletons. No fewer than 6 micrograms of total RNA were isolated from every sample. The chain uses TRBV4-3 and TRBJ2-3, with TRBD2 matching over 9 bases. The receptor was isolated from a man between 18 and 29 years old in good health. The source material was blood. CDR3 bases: TGCGCCAGCAGCCAAGGGACTAGCGTCACAGATACGCAGTATTTT. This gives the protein CASSQGTSVTDTQYF.